This TCR beta chain comes out of a study of post-analysis software for immune sequencing data. Findings and caveats of the study: Relative to controls, patients had a handful of TRBV segments at higher frequency, with TRBV5-6, TRBV5-1 and TRBV20-1 among these. By F measure, strong co-clustering occurred among samples prepared in the same batch. In multiple sclerosis, normalized Chao1 diversity was significantly below that of controls.

Of note for this clonotype: Its antigen is currently unknown.

The library was made from cDNA and included unique molecular identifiers. Once 1 to 10 million T cells were used, hundreds of thousands of cDNA molecules resulted. Using its own MiXCR run on the PCR reads, TCRdb lists one record per CDR3 protein. The sample lists 700,000 to 800,000 distinct CDR3 sequences; 25% to 30% were seen once. Germline loops: CDR1 DFQATT, CDR2 SNEGSKA (reference sequence). V was clipped by 5 bases and J by 5 bases, with 21 bases between them. This CDR3 comprises 15 residues. This clonotype was obtained from a girl aged 10-17 years with multiple sclerosis. The rearrangement joins TRBV20-1 to TRBJ2-5; D might be TRBD1 (6 bases). Sequencing input: blood. Written as DNA, the CDR3 is TGCAGTGCTTCACATTTCCAGGGGCGACCGGAGACCCAGTACTTC. It codes for CSASHFQGRPETQYF.